The 22 T cell receptor beta chains in this list originate from one sample, sequenced in a study of blood T cells in healthy people across ages. A J-beta primer mix and a sample-barcoded 5' primer were used in a second PCR of roughly 7 to 12 cycles. Each CDR3 protein gets one entry after TCRdb re-called the 5' RACE reads with MiXCR. The table shows approximately 690,000 distinct CDR3 sequences, with over 40% occurring only once. Sequencing was carried out using blood. Receptors were obtained from a man at least 80 years old in good health.

The chain has TRBV20-1 and TRBJ1-4, with 11 bases lining up with TRBD1. The CDR3 consists of 15 residues. V gave up 0 bases and J gave up 5 bases; unmatched junction bases: 2. Germline V gene data show CDR1 as DFQATT and CDR2 as SNEGSKA (reference sequence). CDR3 region: CSAREGDRGNEKLFF. The CDR3 bases are TGCAGTGCTAGAGAGGGGGACAGGGGGAATGAAAAACTGTTTTTT.

The rearrangement uses TRBV28 and TRBJ1-2; a weak D match, TRBD1 (5 bases). The germline V gene has CDR1 MDHEN and CDR2 SYDVKM. V was trimmed by 6 bases and J by 4 bases, leaving 12 bases between them. CDR3 size: 13 residues. The CDR3 DNA reads as TGTGCCAGCAGCCCCCTCGGGACCTATGGCTACACCTTC. Translated: CASSPLGTYGYTF.

The V call is TRBV4-3, the J call TRBJ1-5, with 12 bases lining up with TRBD1. The trim removed 0 bases at V and 4 bases at J, leaving 13 bases unmatched. Per the germline V gene, CDR1 is LGHNA and CDR2 is YSLEER. The CDR3 length is 20 residues. As DNA, the CDR3 is TGCGCCAGCAGCCAAGATTGGGCGTGGGGGACAGGGGGCCTGAATCAGCCCCAGCATTTT. Translated, it gives CASSQDWAWGTGGLNQPQHF.

This rearrangement joins TRBV5-1 to TRBJ2-6; tentative D call: TRBD1 (6 bases). V lost 1 base to trimming and J lost 4 bases, with 12 bases between them. Germline loops: CDR1 SGHRS, CDR2 YFSETQ. The CDR3 totals 16 residues. CDR3 sequence reads: CASSLTGSPGANVLTF. The CDR3 nucleotides are TGCGCCAGCAGCTTGACAGGGTCCCCAGGGGCCAACGTCCTGACTTTC.

The chain employs TRBV7-2 and TRBJ2-2; possible D gene TRBD1, 5 bases. The CDR3 extends over 16 amino acids. With 3 bases removed from V and 3 bases from J, the gap between germline ends came to 14 bases. Germline-derived CDR1 and CDR2 are SGHTA and FQGNSA. The CDR3 loop is CASSLAQGFDTGELFF. The CDR3 DNA reads as TGTGCCAGCAGCTTGGCGCAGGGATTCGACACCGGGGAGCTGTTTTTT.

This clonotype turned up a few times. The chain is built from TRBV5-6 and TRBJ2-5; D unclear. V gave up 4 bases and J gave up 1 base, with 29 bases separating them. The CDR3 extends over 20 amino acids. CDR1 and CDR2 from the germline V gene are SGHDT and YYEEEE. The CDR3, as DNA: TGTGCCAGCAGCCCCGGAACGAATCTCAGGTTATCCCGGCGCCAAGAGACCCAGTACTTC. Translation: CASSPGTNLRLSRRQETQYF. The full variable domain, in which reference TRBV5-6 and TRBJ2-5 provide the parts outside the CDR3, is DAGVTQSPTHLIKTRGQQVTLRCSPKSGHDTVSWYQQALGQGPQFIFQYYEEEERQRGNFPDRFSGHQFPNYSSELNVNALLLGDSALYLCASSPGTNLRLSRRQETQYFGPGTRLLVL.

This clonotype was found a few times. The chain couples TRBV7-2 to TRBJ2-1, with a weak D call TRBD2 (5 bases). Germline-derived CDR1 and CDR2 are SGHTA and FQGNSA. Trimming shortened V by 5 bases and J by 3 bases, and 17 bases separated the two germline ends. The CDR3 spans 16 residues. The CDR3 DNA sequence: TGTGCCAGCAGCCCAAGATCCGGGAACTACTACAATGAGCAGTTCTTC. This encodes CASSPRSGNYYNEQFF.

The chain joins TRBV4-1 to TRBJ2-7; unclear D gene. The CDR3 runs to 18 residues. V shed 1 base and J shed 1 base, with 20 bases lying between them. Germline CDR1 is MGHRA and CDR2 is YSYEKL. The CDR3 bases are TGCGCCAGCAGCCAAGGTCCTCACGGAGTCCCGGAGTCCTACGAGCAGTACTTC. Residues: CASSQGPHGVPESYEQYF.

V usage is TRBV9 and J usage is TRBJ2-5; no definite D call. V was trimmed by 0 bases and J by 2 bases, leaving 11 bases between them. Germline values: CDR1 SGDLS, CDR2 YYNGEE. The CDR3 runs to 15 residues. The CDR3 sequence: CASSVEPIPQETQYF. DNA of the CDR3: TGTGCCAGCAGCGTAGAACCCATCCCTCAAGAGACCCAGTACTTC.

The sample holds many counts of this clonotype. The chain uses TRBV5-1 and TRBJ2-1; no definite D call. This CDR3 is 14 amino acids long. Trimming took off 0 bases at V and 2 bases at J, with 6 bases between the two ends. CDR1 is SGHRS, CDR2 YFSETQ, per germline. Here the CDR3 DNA reads TGCGCCAGCAGCTTGGTCGGTGCCTACAATGAGCAGTTCTTC. Translating it yields CASSLVGAYNEQFF.

In its sample, this clonotype was seen many times. This chain connects TRBV28 to TRBJ2-1; tentatively, D is TRBD1 (6 bases). Germline CDR1 and CDR2: MDHEN and SYDVKM. The CDR3 contains 12 residues. Trimming stripped 3 bases from V and 12 bases from J, with 12 bases between. The CDR3 sequence: CASSFTGTWQFF. In DNA, the CDR3 is TGTGCCAGCAGTTTCACAGGGACCTGGCAGTTCTTC.

The chain employs TRBV24-1 and TRBJ2-5, with a weak D call TRBD1 (6 bases). CDR3 size: 15 residues. Germline V CDR1 and CDR2: KGHDR, SFDVKD. V was cut by 3 bases and J by 5 bases, with 15 bases left in between. CDR3 DNA sequence: TGTGCCACCAGTGATACAGGGCCTAATCCGGAGACCCAGTACTTC. It codes for CATSDTGPNPETQYF.

The chain couples TRBV7-3 to TRBJ2-1, with 8 bases matching TRBD1. Germline V gives CDR1 SGHTA, CDR2 FQGTGA. This CDR3 is built from 14 residues. The junction had 8 bases not matched to a gene; V was cut back by 4 bases and J by 9 bases. CDR3 in amino acids: CASSYGTGRSEQFF. CDR3 DNA sequence: TGTGCCAGCAGCTACGGGACAGGAAGGAGTGAGCAGTTCTTC. The full variable domain, its missing parts supplied by reference TRBV7-3 and TRBJ2-1, is GAGVSQTPSNKVTEKGKYVELRCDPISGHTALYWYRQSLGQGPEFLIYFQGTGAADDSGLPNDRFFAVRPEGSVSTLKIQRTERGDSAVYLCASSYGTGRSEQFFGPGTRLTVL.

The chain couples TRBV3-1 to TRBJ2-7, with TRBD2 matching over 7 bases. The last part of the DNA fits TRBJ2-5 better; the J call may be wrong. Germline CDR1 reads LGHDT; CDR2 reads YNNKEL (reference sequence). The CDR3 is made up of 15 amino acids. CDR3 sequence (DNA): TGTGCCAGCAGCCAAGATCCTGCGCAGCGGGGGACCCAGTACTTC. Translation gives CASSQDPAQRGTQYF.

CDR3 residues: CASTLDRTHEQYF. CDR3 DNA sequence: TGTGCCAGCACCTTGGACAGGACCCACGAGCAGTACTTC. The rearrangement links TRBV6-2 or TRBV6-3 to TRBJ2-7, with 7 positions matching TRBD1. The CDR3 totals 13 residues. The ends lost 7 bases at V and 5 bases at J; junction bases unmatched: 8. Germline assignment: CDR1 MNHEY and CDR2 SVGEGT.

The CDR3 reads CASSLALTGRNTEAFF. The DNA of the CDR3 is TGTGCCAGCAGCTTGGCCCTCACAGGAAGGAACACTGAAGCTTTCTTT. V and J are TRBV7-9 and TRBJ1-1; a possible D gene is TRBD1 (5 bases). Germline-derived CDR1 and CDR2 are SEHNR and FQNEAQ (reference sequence). The V end was cut by 3 bases, the J end by 1 base, with 15 bases between. This CDR3 is 16 amino acids long.

This chain joins TRBV7-8 and TRBJ2-3, with D possibly being TRBD1 or TRBD2 (5 bases each). The V and J ends lost 5 bases and 7 bases respectively, with 16 bases between them. The CDR3 has 14 amino acids. Per germline, CDR1 SGHVS and CDR2 FQNEAQ. The CDR3: CASSPGTRGNTQYF. The CDR3 region has the DNA TGTGCCAGCAGCCCAGGGACCCGGGGAAATACGCAGTATTTT.

There are a few counts of this clonotype. The V gene is TRBV30, the J gene TRBJ2-3; 9 bases match TRBD2. This CDR3 spans 16 amino acids. V was clipped by 5 bases and J by 2 bases; unmatched bases: 11. Germline V gene data show CDR1 as GTSNPN and CDR2 as SVGIG (reference sequence). CDR3 amino acids: CAWRPWTSDYTDTQYF. In nucleotides, the CDR3 is TGTGCCTGGCGACCCTGGACTAGCGATTACACAGATACGCAGTATTTT.

This clonotype was observed a handful of times. The CDR3 spells CASSSSGRSYGYTF. The DNA of the CDR3 is TGCGCCAGCAGCTCCTCGGGACGGAGCTATGGCTACACCTTC. This chain connects TRBV5-1 to TRBJ1-2, with a possible D match to TRBD1 (5 bases). The CDR3 contains 14 residues. Per the germline V gene, CDR1 is SGHRS and CDR2 is YFSETQ. V shed 3 bases and J shed 4 bases, with 13 bases lying between them.

DNA for the CDR3: TGCAGCGTTGCACCTCCCGAGACAGGGTACGAGCAGTACTTC. Amino acid sequence: CSVAPPETGYEQYF. V gene TRBV29-1 combines with J gene TRBJ2-5, with 7 bases matching TRBD1. The J call is doubtful: the DNA matches TRBJ2-7 better. This CDR3 comprises 14 residues. CDR1 is SQVTM and CDR2 is ANQGSEA in the germline V gene.

The chain combines TRBV19 with TRBJ2-1; TRBD2 matches 10 bases. Unmatched junction bases numbered 11, after V lost 6 bases and J lost 6 bases. Germline CDR1 is LNHDA and CDR2 is SQIVND (reference sequence). The CDR3 contains 16 residues. In DNA form, the CDR3 reads TGTGCCAGTAGATTCCTAGCGGGAGCCGGCGTCAATGAGCAGTTCTTC. Protein sequence: CASRFLAGAGVNEQFF.

The V and J genes are TRBV7-3 and TRBJ2-2; TRBD2 aligns across 9 bases. J gave up 7 bases and V 4 bases, and 16 bases lay outside the gene matches. Germline V gives CDR1 SGHTA, CDR2 FQGTGA. The CDR3 has 18 amino acids. CDR3 region: CASSSHPTIAGVGGELFF. DNA of the CDR3: TGTGCCAGCAGCTCCCACCCCACTATAGCGGGAGTCGGCGGGGAGCTGTTTTTT.